Following are 26 T cell receptor beta chains from one sample sequenced in a study of shared clonotypes between healthy human individuals. TCRdb keeps only in-frame clones here, not all; method: immunoSEQ multiplex PCR. The sample yields around 530,000 clones, around 81% seen once. Material: PBMCs. The receptors originated from a woman between 40 and 55 years old in good health. Some clones in this sample may be carry-over from other donors' samples.

The table lists this clone with a count of one. The chain employs TRBV7-6 and TRBJ2-2; D is perhaps TRBD2 (7 bases). With 1 base removed from V and 2 bases from J, the gap between germline ends came to 11 bases. This CDR3 has 16 amino acids. Per germline, CDR1 SGHVS and CDR2 FNYEAQ. The CDR3 bases are TGTGCCAGCAGCTTAGTCGCGGGGGCAAACACCGGGGAGCTGTTTTTT. Translating gives CASSLVAGANTGELFF.

This rearrangement joins TRBV28 to TRBJ2-3, with 8 bases lining up with TRBD2. J lost 2 bases, V lost 4 bases, and 17 bases had no gene match. CDR1 MDHEN and CDR2 SYDVKM come from the germline V gene. This CDR3 is built from 19 residues. CDR3 DNA: TGTGCCAGCAGTTCCTCGATCCCAATAGCGGGAATTCACACAGATACGCAGTATTTT. This encodes CASSSSIPIAGIHTDTQYF.

The CDR3 DNA sequence: TGTGCCAGCAGCCAAAATACCGGGACTAGCGGATACAATGAGCAGTTCTTC. Protein: CASSQNTGTSGYNEQFF. The V and J genes are TRBV4-2 and TRBJ2-1, with 11 bases lining up with TRBD2. CDR1 LGHNA and CDR2 YNFKEQ come from the germline V gene. The CDR3 is made up of 17 amino acids. V trimming: 2 bases; J trimming: 4 bases; junction bases outside the gene matches: 7.

The chain uses TRBV4-1 and TRBJ1-3; unclear D gene. Per the germline V gene, CDR1 is MGHRA and CDR2 is YSYEKL. With 3 bases removed from V and 3 bases from J, the gap between germline ends came to 12 bases. The length of the CDR3 is 15 residues. Written as DNA, the CDR3 is TGCGCCAGCAGCCATGGCAGTGGAGGTGGAAACACCATATATTTT. Translated: CASSHGSGGGNTIYF.

The gene calls are TRBV2 and TRBJ2-1; 8 nucleotides agree with TRBD2. The V gene's germline CDR1 is SNHLY and CDR2 FYNNEI. The CDR3 sequence is 14 residues long. V lost 7 bases and J lost 5; bases outside the gene matches: 7. The CDR3, as DNA: TGTGCCAGCAAGCGGGGGATAGGGAACAATGAGCAGTTCTTC. As protein: CASKRGIGNNEQFF.

The J gene is TRBJ2-2, the V gene TRBV7-8, with 7 positions matching TRBD1. CDR3 length equals 16 residues. The V gene's germline CDR1 is SGHVS and CDR2 FQNEAQ. The J segment lost 6 bases and the V segment lost 5 bases, leaving 12 bases of the junction unmatched. The CDR3 coding sequence is TGTGCCAGCAGCCCCCCTACCTGGCAGGGGGCCGGGGAGCTGTTTTTT. Translating it yields CASSPPTWQGAGELFF.

The rearrangement links TRBV5-1 to TRBJ2-7, with 7 bases identical to TRBD1. J gave up 4 bases and V 2 bases, and 3 bases lay outside the gene matches. Germline V gene sequence: CDR1 SGHRS, CDR2 YFSETQ. The CDR3 has 13 residues. Here the CDR3 reads CASSLQGQYEQYF. CDR3 coding DNA: TGCGCCAGCAGCTTACAGGGGCAATACGAGCAGTACTTC.

The chain joins TRBV30 to TRBJ2-6, with D possibly being TRBD2 (6 bases). Looked up from germline, CDR1 is GTSNPN and CDR2 is SVGIG (reference sequence). V was pared by 5 bases and J by 0 bases, with 8 bases between. The CDR3 runs to 14 residues. The CDR3 region is CAWRESSGANVLTF. For the CDR3, the DNA is TGTGCCTGGCGGGAGAGCTCTGGGGCCAACGTCCTGACTTTC.

The rearrangement joins TRBV7-9 to TRBJ2-1; the match to TRBD2 covers 10 bases. Germline CDR1 reads SEHNR; CDR2 reads FQNEAQ (reference sequence). This CDR3 is 16 amino acids long. With V trimmed by 5 bases and J by 3 bases, 7 bases remained unmatched. CDR3 sequence: CASSATGTSVYNEQFF. As DNA, the CDR3 is TGTGCCAGCAGCGCAACCGGGACTAGCGTCTACAATGAGCAGTTCTTC.

The CDR3 coding sequence is TGTGCCAGCAGCCCCCGGGCAGGGCAGTCCTACGAGCAGTACTTC. This translates into CASSPRAGQSYEQYF. The chain joins TRBV9 to TRBJ2-7; TRBD1 might be the D (5 bases). Germline values: CDR1 SGDLS, CDR2 YYNGEE. CDR3 length equals 15 residues. V shed 4 bases and J shed 1 base, with 15 bases lying between them.

V and J are TRBV9 and TRBJ1-2; possibly TRBD1 for D (5 bases). The V end was cut by 0 bases, the J end by 6 bases, with 12 bases between. The CDR3 length is 14 residues. CDR1 and CDR2 from the germline V gene are SGDLS and YYNGEE. This CDR3 reads CASSVAFGTHGYTF. In DNA form, the CDR3 reads TGTGCCAGCAGCGTAGCCTTTGGGACCCATGGCTACACCTTC.

This chain joins TRBV4-1 and TRBJ1-4; D gene ambiguous. Trimming shortened V by 0 bases and J by 10 bases, and 9 bases separated the two germline ends. Germline V CDR1 and CDR2: MGHRA, YSYEKL. This CDR3 region has 13 residues. The CDR3, as DNA: TGCGCCAGCAGCCAAGATCCGGTCACAAAACTGTTTTTT. It yields the protein CASSQDPVTKLFF.

This clone has ten or more counts. This CDR3 is also generated by other DNA sequences in the sample. The V gene is TRBV28, the J gene TRBJ1-3, with D tentatively TRBD1 (5 bases). V was shortened by 7 bases and J by 4 bases, with 11 bases between the two germline ends. There are 13 residues in the CDR3. The germline CDR1 and CDR2 sequences are MDHEN and SYDVKM. The CDR3 DNA sequence: TGTGCCAGCAATGGAGGGGCCGGAAACACCATATATTTT. Encoded protein: CASNGGAGNTIYF.

V and J are TRBV25-1 and TRBJ2-2; D gene uncertain. Deletions cut 5 bases from V and 1 base from J, with 5 bases between. Looked up from germline, CDR1 is MGHDK and CDR2 is SYGVNS. The CDR3 sequence is 13 residues long. In DNA, the CDR3 is TGTGCCAGCAGTCGAGGGAACACCGGGGAGCTGTTTTTT. It encodes CASSRGNTGELFF.

The CDR3 loop is CASSSRVSGNTIYF. The CDR3 bases are TGTGCCAGCAGCTCCCGGGTCTCTGGAAACACCATATATTTT. The chain uses TRBV7-8 and TRBJ1-3; no reliable D call. CDR1 and CDR2 (germline): SGHVS, FQNEAQ. The ends were cut back, 4 bases at V and 0 bases at J, with 7 bases in the middle. The CDR3 spans 14 residues.

This chain links TRBV18 with TRBJ2-3; 10 bases fit TRBD2. Germline assignment: CDR1 KGHSH and CDR2 LQKENI. V dropped 2 bases and J dropped 3; count of bases not matched to a gene: 5. The CDR3 covers 16 residues. The CDR3 loop is CASSPAASGRTDTQYF. CDR3 sequence (DNA): TGTGCCAGCTCACCAGCGGCTAGCGGGAGAACAGATACGCAGTATTTT.

The gene calls are TRBV5-6 and TRBJ2-3; TRBD2 matches 8 bases. Trimming cost V 4 bases and J 0 bases; bases outside gene matches: 7. The germline V gene encodes CDR1 SGHDT and CDR2 YYEEEE. This CDR3 region has 16 residues. The CDR3 nucleotides are TGTGCCAGCAGCCCTACCGAGCGGGAGAGCACAGATACGCAGTATTTT. Protein: CASSPTERESTDTQYF.

The chain employs TRBV5-5 and TRBJ2-5, with TRBD2 as a possible D gene (6 bases). This CDR3 region has 15 residues. Germline values: CDR1 SGHKS, CDR2 YYEKEE (reference sequence). With 0 bases removed from V and 1 base from J, the gap between germline ends came to 10 bases. CDR3 DNA: TGTGCCAGCAGCTTGGGCGTGGGGGGCCAAGAGACCCAGTACTTC. This encodes CASSLGVGGQETQYF.

Note on this clone: A much larger clonotype is one base distant, so this may be a read error. It is unclear where the CDR3 begins or ends on the DNA, so no DNA is shown, and the CDR3 is as TCRdb lists it. Distinct nucleotide sequences in the sample also encode this CDR3. The genes are TRBV2 and TRBJ1-2; TRBD1 is taken as the D call from the table, unchecked against the DNA. With termini counted, the CDR3 has 15 amino acids. Germline V CDR1 and CDR2: SNHLY, FYNNEI. This chain's CDR3 is CASSDVGQGSGGYTF.

Remarks on this clone: At the DNA level, this CDR3 is encoded by other sequences in the same sample as well. V and J are TRBV9 and TRBJ2-1, with D possibly being TRBD1 or TRBD2 (5 bases each). CDR1 and CDR2 (germline): SGDLS, YYNGEE. V lost 0 bases, J lost 5 bases, and 12 bases lay in between. The CDR3 sequence is 15 residues long. The CDR3 nucleotides are TGTGCCAGCAGCGTAGAAGGTCGGGGCGACAATGAGCAGTTCTTC. This encodes CASSVEGRGDNEQFF.

The rearrangement links TRBV19 to TRBJ2-1; 8 nucleotides align to TRBD2. Germline trimming cut 7 bases from V and 9 bases from J; bases unmatched to any gene: 8. CDR3 length equals 13 residues. From germline, CDR1 is LNHDA and CDR2 SQIVND (reference sequence). The CDR3 region is CASTTGTRAEQFF. DNA for the CDR3: TGTGCCAGTACCACCGGGACTAGAGCTGAGCAGTTCTTC.

The V gene is TRBV5-6, the J gene TRBJ1-2; D uncertain. V was shortened by 2 bases and J by 3 bases, with 14 bases between the two germline ends. Germline CDR1 SGHDT, CDR2 YYEEEE. The CDR3 has 15 residues. CDR3 DNA: TGTGCCAGCAGCTTTAGGCGTCAGGAGTACTATGGCTACACCTTC. This sequence encodes CASSFRRQEYYGYTF.

The DNA of the CDR3 is TGTGCCAGCAGCCCAACAGGGGGCACCTCTGAAGCTTTCTTT. Translating it yields CASSPTGGTSEAFF. J is TRBJ1-1 and V is TRBV7-3; 9 bases fit TRBD1. The length of the CDR3 is 14 residues. Germline CDR1 and CDR2: SGHTA and FQGTGA. V was pared by 5 bases and J by 6 bases, with 7 bases of the junction left unmatched.

The chain's CDR3 is CASTQGAGTDTQYF. In nucleotides, the CDR3 is TGTGCCAGCACACAGGGGGCTGGCACAGATACGCAGTATTTT. The V call is TRBV27, the J call TRBJ2-3, with 9 bases identical to TRBD1. The CDR3 has 14 amino acids. V lost 7 bases and J lost 1; bases outside the gene matches: 3. CDR1 and CDR2 (germline): MNHEY, SMNVEV (reference sequence).

The chain recombines TRBV30 with TRBJ2-1; 8 bases fit TRBD2. After removal of 0 bases from V and 0 bases from J, the junction contained 4 bases not matched to a gene. Germline lookup yields CDR1 GTSNPN and CDR2 SVGIG (reference sequence). CDR3 length: 16 amino acids. CDR3 nucleotide sequence: TGTGCCTGGAGTGTACATAGCGGGGCCTCCTACAATGAGCAGTTCTTC. This encodes CAWSVHSGASYNEQFF.

V and J are TRBV30 and TRBJ2-7; 9 nucleotides align to TRBD1. V shed 6 bases and J 6 bases; nucleotides not matched to a gene: 9. Germline CDR1 reads GTSNPN; CDR2 reads SVGIG (reference sequence). The CDR3 contains 13 residues. This CDR3 is CACTGTGLREQYF. The DNA of the CDR3 is TGTGCCTGCACCGGGACAGGGCTCCGCGAGCAGTACTTC.